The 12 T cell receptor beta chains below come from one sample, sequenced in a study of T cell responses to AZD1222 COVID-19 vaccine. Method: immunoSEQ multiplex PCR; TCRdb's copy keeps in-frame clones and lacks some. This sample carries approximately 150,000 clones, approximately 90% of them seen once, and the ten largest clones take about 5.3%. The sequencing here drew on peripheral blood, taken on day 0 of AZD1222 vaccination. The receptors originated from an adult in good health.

The DNA for the CDR3 is TGTGCCAGCAGCCTCGGCAGGAGTTTAATCGGGGAGCTGTTTTTT. This encodes CASSLGRSLIGELFF. This chain connects TRBV6-5 to TRBJ2-2; D ambiguous. V was clipped by 6 bases and J by 7 bases, with 18 bases between them. This CDR3 comprises 15 residues. CDR1 and CDR2 (germline): MNHEY, SVGAGI.

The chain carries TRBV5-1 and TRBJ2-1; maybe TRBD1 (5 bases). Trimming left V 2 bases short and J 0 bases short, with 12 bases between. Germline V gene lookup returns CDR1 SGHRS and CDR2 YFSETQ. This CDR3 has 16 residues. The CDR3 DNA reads TGCGCCAGCAGCTTAAGGGGTGTGGGCTCCTACAATGAGCAGTTCTTC. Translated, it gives CASSLRGVGSYNEQFF.

In DNA, the CDR3 is TGCGCCAGCAGCTTGGCATGGGGGACCACTGAAGCTTTCTTT. This codes for CASSLAWGTTEAFF. The rearrangement links TRBV5-1 to TRBJ1-1; weak D call: TRBD1 (5 bases). The V end lost 0 bases, the J end lost 4 bases, and 10 bases lay between the germline ends. Per germline, CDR1 SGHRS and CDR2 YFSETQ. This CDR3 is built from 14 residues.

In nucleotides, the CDR3 is TGTGCCAGCAGCCCGCAACAGGGGGCGGGTGGCTACACCTTC. This translates into CASSPQQGAGGYTF. This chain links TRBV7-2 with TRBJ1-2; 9 nucleotides align to TRBD1. The CDR3 spans 14 residues. The J segment lost 7 bases and the V segment lost 5 bases, leaving 8 bases of the junction unmatched. Germline V gene lookup returns CDR1 SGHTA and CDR2 FQGNSA.

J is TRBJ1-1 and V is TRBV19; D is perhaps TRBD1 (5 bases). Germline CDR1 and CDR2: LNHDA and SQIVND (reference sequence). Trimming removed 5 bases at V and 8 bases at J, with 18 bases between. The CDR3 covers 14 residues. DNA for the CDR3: TGTGCCAGTAGTGCCAGGGCGGGCAGGACGGAAGCTTTCTTT. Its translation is CASSARAGRTEAFF.

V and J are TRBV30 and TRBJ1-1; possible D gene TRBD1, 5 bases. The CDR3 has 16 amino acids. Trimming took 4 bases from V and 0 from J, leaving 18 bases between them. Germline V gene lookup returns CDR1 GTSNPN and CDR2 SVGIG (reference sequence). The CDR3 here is CAWTVARGVMNTEAFF. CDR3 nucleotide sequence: TGTGCCTGGACTGTAGCCCGGGGGGTCATGAACACTGAAGCTTTCTTT. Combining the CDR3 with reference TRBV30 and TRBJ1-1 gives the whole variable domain SQTIHQWPATLVQPVGSPLSLECTVEGTSNPNLYWYRQAAGRGLQLLFYSVGIGQISSEVPQNLSASRPQDRQFILSSKKLLLSDSGFYLCAWTVARGVMNTEAFFGQGTRLTVV.

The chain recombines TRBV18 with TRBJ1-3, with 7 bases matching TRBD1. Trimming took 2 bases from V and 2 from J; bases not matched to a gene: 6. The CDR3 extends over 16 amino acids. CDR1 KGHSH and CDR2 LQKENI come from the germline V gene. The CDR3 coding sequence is TGTGCCAGCTCACCAATCGGACAGGACGCTGGAAACACCATATATTTT. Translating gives CASSPIGQDAGNTIYF.

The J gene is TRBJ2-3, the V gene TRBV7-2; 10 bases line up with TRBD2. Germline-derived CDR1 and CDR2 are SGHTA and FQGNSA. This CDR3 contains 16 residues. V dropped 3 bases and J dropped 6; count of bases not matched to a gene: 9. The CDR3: CASSFGTSVRGDTQYF. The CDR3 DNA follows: TGTGCCAGCAGCTTTGGGACTAGCGTGAGGGGGGATACGCAGTATTTT. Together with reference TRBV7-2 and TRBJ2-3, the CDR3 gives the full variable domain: GAGVSQSPSNKVTEKGKDVELRCDPISGHTALYWYRQSLGQGLEFLIYFQGNSAPDKSGLPSDRFSAERTGGSVSTLTIQRTQQEDSAVYLCASSFGTSVRGDTQYFGPGTRLTVL.

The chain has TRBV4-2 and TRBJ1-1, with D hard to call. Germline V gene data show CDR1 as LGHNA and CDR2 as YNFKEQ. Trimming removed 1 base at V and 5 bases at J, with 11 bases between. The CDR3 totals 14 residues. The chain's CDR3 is CASSQGVGRTEAFF. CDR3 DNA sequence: TGTGCCAGCAGCCAAGGGGTGGGGAGGACTGAAGCTTTCTTT.

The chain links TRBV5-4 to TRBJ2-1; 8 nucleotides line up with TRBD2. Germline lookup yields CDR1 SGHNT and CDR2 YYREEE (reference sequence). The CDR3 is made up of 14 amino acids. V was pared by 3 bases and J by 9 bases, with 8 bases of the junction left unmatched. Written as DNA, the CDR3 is TGTGCCAGCAGCTCGGGACTAGTGCGTTCTGAGCAGTTCTTC. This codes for CASSSGLVRSEQFF.

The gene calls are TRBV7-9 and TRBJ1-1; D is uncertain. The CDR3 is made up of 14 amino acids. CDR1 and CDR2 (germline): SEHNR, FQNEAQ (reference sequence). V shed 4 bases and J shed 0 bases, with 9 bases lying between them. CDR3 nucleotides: TGTGCCAGCAGCTGGGGTTATCTGAACACTGAAGCTTTCTTT. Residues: CASSWGYLNTEAFF.

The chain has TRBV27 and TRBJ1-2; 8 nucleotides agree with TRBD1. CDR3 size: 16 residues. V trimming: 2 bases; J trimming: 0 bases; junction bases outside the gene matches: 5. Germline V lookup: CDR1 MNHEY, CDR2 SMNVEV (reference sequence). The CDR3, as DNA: TGTGCCAGCAGTTTAACTTTGACAGGGGCTAACTATGGCTACACCTTC. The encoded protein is CASSLTLTGANYGYTF.